These 14 T cell receptor beta chains originate from one sample sequenced in a study of blood T cell repertoires in COVID-19. Assay: immunoSEQ multiplex PCR; the TCRdb copy retains only in-frame clones and omits some. The sample carries approximately 300,000 clones, roughly nine tenths recorded once. Sample: PBMCs or T cells enriched from blood (not recorded which). The receptors come from a man aged 60 to 69 who had recovered from COVID-19.

V gene TRBV29-1 combines with J gene TRBJ1-1, with TRBD1 matching over 9 bases. In germline, CDR1 is SQVTM, CDR2 ANQGSEA. The CDR3 is made up of 13 amino acids. The junction had 3 bases not matched to a gene; V was cut back by 7 bases and J by 0 bases. The DNA of the CDR3 is TGCAGCGCGGGGGACAGGGTGAACACTGAAGCTTTCTTT. It yields the protein CSAGDRVNTEAFF. The variable domain in full, completed from reference TRBV29-1 and TRBJ1-1, reads SAVISQKPSRDICQRGTSLTIQCQVDSQVTMMFWYRQQPGQSLTLIATANQGSEATYESGFVIDKFPISRPNLTFSTLTVSNMSPEDSSIYLCSAGDRVNTEAFFGQGTRLTVV.

This clone came up a few times. The chain carries TRBV9 and TRBJ2-7; maybe TRBD2 (6 bases). This CDR3 has 13 amino acids. Germline V gene data show CDR1 as SGDLS and CDR2 as YYNGEE. V was cut by 2 bases and J by 5 bases, with 11 bases left in between. The CDR3 sequence is CASSVGGSDEQYF. The CDR3 DNA reads as TGTGCCAGCAGCGTTGGGGGGTCGGACGAGCAGTACTTC.

The chain carries TRBV5-1 and TRBJ2-5; TRBD1 might be the D (5 bases). Trimming pared 0 bases from V and 5 bases from J, leaving 14 bases between. Germline lookup yields CDR1 SGHRS and CDR2 YFSETQ. The CDR3 totals 15 residues. This CDR3 reads CASSLEARALETQYF. CDR3 in DNA: TGCGCCAGCAGCTTGGAGGCCAGGGCCTTGGAGACCCAGTACTTC.

The chain carries TRBV12-3 or TRBV12-4 and TRBJ2-1; 7 bases fit TRBD2. V was pared by 3 bases and J by 9 bases, with 5 bases of the junction left unmatched. The CDR3 has 13 residues. The CDR3 protein is CASSLAGEGEQFF. The DNA for the CDR3 is TGTGCCAGCAGTTTGGCGGGGGAAGGTGAGCAGTTCTTC.

This clone has just one count. The chain uses TRBV6-2 or TRBV6-3 and TRBJ1-5; D is uncertain. Germline CDR1 MNHEY, CDR2 SVGEGT. The CDR3 has 14 amino acids. The V gene lost 2 bases and the J gene lost 2 bases, with 7 bases spanning the gap. The CDR3 spells CASSYMGGNQPQHF. DNA for the CDR3: TGTGCCAGCAGTTACATGGGCGGCAATCAGCCCCAGCATTTT.

The chain combines TRBV12-3 or TRBV12-4 with TRBJ1-5; 7 positions agree with TRBD1. Losses at the gene ends were 8 bases for V and 4 bases for J; bases not matched to a gene: 2. This CDR3 has 12 residues. The CDR3 is CASGDSNQPQHF. In DNA, the CDR3 is TGTGCCAGCGGGGACAGTAATCAGCCCCAGCATTTT.

This rearrangement joins TRBV5-4 to TRBJ2-1; 7 bases align to TRBD2. The junction had 4 bases not matched to a gene; V was cut back by 0 bases and J by 7 bases. Germline lookup yields CDR1 SGHNT and CDR2 YYREEE (reference sequence). The CDR3 loop spans 14 amino acids. CDR3 nucleotide sequence: TGTGCCAGCAGCTTGGACGCGGGGGTTAATGAGCAGTTCTTC. Protein: CASSLDAGVNEQFF.

This sequence joins TRBV5-4 and TRBJ2-7; 9 positions match TRBD2. The CDR3 totals 15 residues. Losses at the gene ends were 0 bases for V and 4 bases for J; bases not matched to a gene: 5. The germline CDR1 and CDR2 sequences are SGHNT and YYREEE (reference sequence). The DNA of the CDR3 is TGTGCCAGCAGCTTGGGGCGGGAGGGCCTATACGAGCAGTACTTC. It codes for CASSLGREGLYEQYF.

The chain carries TRBV15 and TRBJ1-5, with D tentatively TRBD1 (5 bases). Trimming stripped 2 bases from V and 2 bases from J, with 7 bases between. Per germline, CDR1 LNHNV and CDR2 YYDKDF (reference sequence). This CDR3 contains 14 residues. CDR3 region: CATSRQGGNQPQHF. In nucleotides, the CDR3 is TGTGCCACCAGCAGACAGGGTGGCAATCAGCCCCAGCATTTT. Full variable domain (outside the CDR3, taken from reference TRBV15 and TRBJ1-5): DAMVIQNPRYQVTQFGKPVTLSCSQTLNHNVMYWYQQKSSQAPKLLFHYYDKDFNNEADTPDNFQSRRPNTSFCFLDIRSPGLGDTAMYLCATSRQGGNQPQHFGDGTRLSIL.

This rearrangement joins TRBV7-8 to TRBJ2-7, with D possibly matching TRBD1 (6 bases). There are 16 residues in the CDR3. V dropped 1 base and J dropped 3 bases, with 16 bases sitting between them. Germline loops: CDR1 SGHVS, CDR2 FQNEAQ. The DNA of the CDR3 is TGTGCCAGCAGCTTAGGACGCCAGGGGCCGAGCTACGAGCAGTACTTC. It codes for CASSLGRQGPSYEQYF. The full variable domain, completed using reference TRBV7-8 and TRBJ2-7, is GAGVSQSPRYKVAKRGQDVALRCDPISGHVSLFWYQQALGQGPEFLTYFQNEAQLDKSGLPSDRFFAERPEGSVSTLKIQRTQQEDSAVYLCASSLGRQGPSYEQYFGPGTRLTVT.

The V gene is TRBV4-2, the J gene TRBJ2-1; 8 bases are shared with TRBD2. CDR3 size: 14 residues. CDR1 LGHNA and CDR2 YNFKEQ come from the germline V gene. The trim removed 3 bases at V and 8 bases at J, leaving 6 bases unmatched. The CDR3: CASSHSAGGDEQFF. The DNA for the CDR3 is TGTGCCAGCAGCCATAGCGCGGGGGGCGATGAGCAGTTCTTC.

The chain is built from TRBV4-1 and TRBJ1-5; no clear D gene. The CDR3 totals 14 residues. V was cut by 0 bases and J by 4 bases, with 7 bases left in between. CDR1 MGHRA and CDR2 YSYEKL come from the germline V gene. This CDR3 reads CASSQDRINQPQHF. As DNA, the CDR3 is TGCGCCAGCAGCCAAGACAGAATTAATCAGCCCCAGCATTTT.

The V call is TRBV6-2 or TRBV6-3, the J call TRBJ2-1, with 8 bases that match TRBD2. The germline CDR1 and CDR2 sequences are MNHEY and SVGEGT. The CDR3 runs 16 residues. V trimming: 5 bases; J trimming: 0 bases; junction bases outside the gene matches: 6. The CDR3 DNA follows: TGTGCCAGCAGTGACCGACTAGCGACCTCCTACAATGAGCAGTTCTTC. Its translation: CASSDRLATSYNEQFF.

V is TRBV9 and J is TRBJ2-7; the match to TRBD1 covers 10 bases. This CDR3 is 15 amino acids long. J lost 4 bases, V lost 0 bases, and 4 bases had no gene match. Germline loops: CDR1 SGDLS, CDR2 YYNGEE. The chain's CDR3 is CASSVADRGSYEQYF. DNA for the CDR3: TGTGCCAGCAGCGTAGCGGACAGGGGGAGTTACGAGCAGTACTTC.